Sequencing of this TCR beta chain was carried out in a study of beta chain features in type 1 diabetes. The V gene lost 5 bases and the J gene lost 4 bases, with 6 bases spanning the gap. Germline V gene lookup returns CDR1 GTSNPN and CDR2 SVGIG (reference sequence). The CDR3 consists of 11 residues. Only a few counts were recorded for this clone. The study reverse transcribed the entire isolated RNA, so it sequenced expressed TCRB transcripts. This table comes from immunoSEQ multiplex PCR, and its TCRdb copy is limited to in-frame clones, with some not included. This table has around 180,000 clones, about 13% appearing once.

This clonotype was obtained from a woman under 30 in good health. Sequencing was performed on central memory CD4+ T cells from blood. The chain uses TRBV30 and TRBJ2-1; weak D call: TRBD1 (5 bases). The CDR3 region is CAWGAYNEQFF. The DNA of the CDR3 is TGTGCCTGGGGGGCATACAATGAGCAGTTCTTC.